This TCR beta chain appears in the sequencing data of a study of blood T cells in healthy people across ages. Whole-study results and caveats: Diversity estimated from one million T cells was considered an underestimate.

V was pared by 1 base and J by 4 bases, with 14 bases between. Looked up from germline, CDR1 is MGHDK and CDR2 is SYGVNS. This CDR3 comprises 16 residues. This clonotype was recorded only once. Its specificity is unknown. Alongside a J-beta primer mix, a sample-barcoded 5' primer served in a second PCR lasting about 7 to 12 cycles. Each CDR3 protein is one row after TCRdb ran MiXCR on the 5' RACE reads. The sample comprises more than 700,000 distinct CDR3 sequences, approximately 53% of which are singletons, and 41% rests with the top ten. Sequencing was performed on blood. The TCR originated in a man at least 80 years old in good health. This chain connects TRBV25-1 to TRBJ1-5; D perhaps matches TRBD1 (5 bases). Written as DNA, the CDR3 is TGTGCCAGCAGTGAATCTCGGGGGAGTAGAAATCAGCCCCAGCATTTT. Protein sequence: CASSESRGSRNQPQHF.